Listed here are 23 T cell receptor beta chains from one sample, sequenced in a study of post-analysis software for immune sequencing data (dated by TCRdb to between 2014 and 2016). On the study overall, not on this receptor specifically: Significantly higher frequencies in patients than in controls were found for roughly five TRBV segments, including TRBV5-6, TRBV5-1 and TRBV20-1.

These receptors have no known antigen. The method behind the library was PCR. Sequenced using an Illumina HiSeq 2500. To reduce PCR and sequencing biases, unique molecular identifiers were incorporated into the TCR beta cDNA libraries. The public reads were reanalyzed by TCRdb: fastp trimming at Q25, MiXCR alignment, in-frame beta chains only. Here each entry gathers all rows of one CDR3 protein and keeps the most common genes and DNA. This sample gives around 250,000 distinct CDR3 sequences in total; 35% to 40% of them show up just once. The ten largest account for 4.5% to 5.5% of the sample. Sequencing input: blood. The receptors here all came from a girl aged 10-17 years with multiple sclerosis.

The chain has TRBV5-1 and TRBJ2-3; D is unclear. The CDR3 consists of 14 residues. Trimming took 2 bases from V and 2 from J, leaving 9 bases between them. Germline V lookup: CDR1 SGHRS, CDR2 YFSETQ. The CDR3: CASSLATDTDTQYF. CDR3 sequence (DNA): TGCGCCAGCAGCTTAGCGACTGACACAGATACGCAGTATTTT. The full variable domain, completed using reference TRBV5-1 and TRBJ2-3, is KAGVTQTPRYLIKTRGQQVTLSCSPISGHRSVSWYQQTPGQGLQFLFEYFSETQRNKGNFPGRFSGRQFSNSRSEMNVSTLELGDSALYLCASSLATDTDTQYFGPGTRLTVL.

This clonotype was seen a handful of times. A much larger clone differs by one base, so this may be a read error. This chain uses TRBV7-2 with TRBJ2-5; TRBD2 matches 8 bases. This CDR3 has 14 amino acids. Germline CDR1 SGHTA, CDR2 FQGNSA. The CDR3 here is CASSPGGVQEAQYF. In nucleotides, the CDR3 is TGTGCCAGCAGCCCGGGGGGGGTTCAAGAGGCCCAGTACTTC.

The chain combines TRBV27 with TRBJ1-1; 7 bases match TRBD1. Trimming cost V 6 bases and J 5 bases; bases outside gene matches: 9. The CDR3 runs to 14 residues. Germline V gene lookup returns CDR1 MNHEY and CDR2 SMNVEV (reference sequence). CDR3 DNA: TGTGCCAGCAGCACCGACAGGGCGGGAACTGAAGCTTTCTTT. This translates into CASSTDRAGTEAFF.

The rearrangement joins TRBV29-1 to TRBJ1-2; unclear D gene. V shed 1 base and J shed 10 bases, with 7 bases lying between them. The CDR3 is made up of 10 amino acids. Germline loops: CDR1 SQVTM, CDR2 ANQGSEA. In DNA, the CDR3 is TGCAGCGTTGAAGGGATGTACTACACCTTC. Translation: CSVEGMYYTF.

This chain connects TRBV27 to TRBJ2-1, with 7 bases fitting TRBD2. Trimming at V came to 2 bases and at J to 6 bases, leaving 7 bases not matched to a gene. The CDR3 is made up of 15 amino acids. CDR1 MNHEY and CDR2 SMNVEV come from the germline V gene (reference sequence). The CDR3 DNA reads as TGTGCCAGCAGTTTAATCGGACTAGTGGGCAATGAGCAGTTCTTC. This codes for CASSLIGLVGNEQFF.

This clonotype was counted ten times or more. The chain carries TRBV28 and TRBJ2-5; 10 bases are a match to TRBD2. Germline CDR1 and CDR2: MDHEN and SYDVKM. J gave up 5 bases and V 1 base, and 7 bases lay outside the gene matches. This CDR3 has 16 amino acids. CDR3 region: CASSLSASGGRETQYF. CDR3 nucleotide sequence: TGTGCCAGCAGTTTATCGGCTAGCGGGGGTCGTGAGACCCAGTACTTC.

V gene TRBV7-2 combines with J gene TRBJ2-3; 10 positions match TRBD2. Germline lookup yields CDR1 SGHTA and CDR2 FQGNSA. This CDR3 is built from 18 residues. J was trimmed by 2 bases and V by 1 base; bases with no gene match: 9. In DNA form, the CDR3 reads TGTGCCAGCAGCTTAGATCGTTCTAGCGGGGGATCCACAGATACGCAGTATTTT. As protein: CASSLDRSSGGSTDTQYF.

V usage is TRBV20-1 and J usage is TRBJ2-5, with 10 bases lining up with TRBD2. In germline, CDR1 is DFQATT, CDR2 SNEGSKA (reference sequence). This CDR3 contains 18 residues. J gave up 0 bases and V 1 base, and 11 bases lay outside the gene matches. The CDR3 sequence: CSARAPLLAGSYQETQYF. CDR3 DNA: TGCAGTGCTAGAGCCCCATTACTAGCGGGGTCGTACCAAGAGACCCAGTACTTC.

V gene TRBV5-1 combines with J gene TRBJ2-1, with 7 nucleotides matching TRBD2. V was clipped by 3 bases and J by 3 bases; unmatched bases: 6. Germline V gene data show CDR1 as SGHRS and CDR2 as YFSETQ. This CDR3 comprises 15 residues. The CDR3 region has the DNA TGCGCCAGCAGCTCGGCGGGCGGGGGCTACAATGAGCAGTTCTTC. It is translated as CASSSAGGGYNEQFF.

The genes are TRBV20-1 and TRBJ1-5; D ambiguous. Between the trimmed V and J ends, which lost 5 bases and 2 bases, there was a span of 13 bases. Germline V lookup: CDR1 DFQATT, CDR2 SNEGSKA (reference sequence). CDR3 size: 14 residues. The CDR3 is CSAFIKSRNQPQHF. CDR3 nucleotides: TGCAGTGCTTTTATTAAGAGCCGCAATCAGCCCCAGCATTTT.

The chain couples TRBV5-1 to TRBJ2-7, with 7 bases fitting TRBD1. The CDR3 contains 17 residues. Trimming took 3 bases from V and 3 from J; bases not matched to a gene: 15. Germline values: CDR1 SGHRS, CDR2 YFSETQ. CDR3 bases: TGCGCCAGCAGCTCTAGAGGGACAGCCAGGCTGATCTACGAGCAGTACTTC. This gives the protein CASSSRGTARLIYEQYF.

This clonotype was observed at least ten times. In DNA form, the CDR3 reads TGTGCCAGCAGCCAAGAAGTAAGGCTAGCCGCCCCTCGTCAGTACTTC. It yields the protein CASSQEVRLAAPRQYF. The chain couples TRBV3-1 to TRBJ2-4; TRBD2 is a possible D gene (5 bases). CDR1 is LGHDT, CDR2 YNNKEL, per germline (reference sequence). The V end was cut by 0 bases, the J end by 12 bases, with 21 bases between. This CDR3 has 16 amino acids.

This clonotype was detected many times. This sequence joins TRBV7-9 and TRBJ2-1; D possibly uses TRBD1 or TRBD2 (5 bases each). The CDR3 contains 18 residues. The germline V and J ends were trimmed by 2 bases and 2 bases, with 19 bases remaining between them. CDR1 and CDR2 from the germline V gene are SEHNR and FQNEAQ (reference sequence). The CDR3 reads CASSLSGRSGSTYNEQFF. CDR3 sequence (DNA): TGTGCCAGCAGCTTATCGGGAAGGTCAGGGAGCACCTACAATGAGCAGTTCTTC. The whole variable domain, remainder taken from reference TRBV7-9 and TRBJ2-1, is DTGVSQNPRHKITKRGQNVTFRCDPISEHNRLYWYRQTLGQGPEFLTYFQNEAQLEKSRLLSDRFSAERPKGSFSTLEIQRTEQGDSAMYLCASSLSGRSGSTYNEQFFGPGTRLTVL.

About this clonotype: A read error may explain this, as a much larger clone is one base away. The gene calls are TRBV20-1 and TRBJ1-5; D gene unclear. Trimming removed 1 base from V and 2 bases from J, with 9 bases in between. The CDR3 spans 14 residues. The germline CDR1 and CDR2 sequences are DFQATT and SNEGSKA (reference sequence). The CDR3 protein is CSARGGKGNQPQHF. The CDR3 nucleotides read TGCAGTGCTAGAGGTGGGAAGGGCAATCAGCCCCAGCATTTT.

The chain couples TRBV27 to TRBJ2-3; 7 nucleotides line up with TRBD1. This CDR3 comprises 15 residues. Per the germline V gene, CDR1 is MNHEY and CDR2 is SMNVEV (reference sequence). The V segment lost 0 bases and the J segment 1 base; nucleotides outside the gene matches: 1. The CDR3 loop is CASSLSGGGTDTQYF. CDR3 DNA: TGTGCCAGCAGTTTATCAGGGGGCGGCACAGATACGCAGTATTTT.

In its sample, this clonotype was seen a few times. The chain employs TRBV6-5 and TRBJ2-7; tentatively, D is TRBD1 or TRBD2 (6 bases each). CDR3 length equals 13 residues. CDR1 is MNHEY and CDR2 is SVGAGI in the germline V gene. Trimming stripped 2 bases from V and 6 bases from J, with 11 bases between. CDR3 nucleotides: TGTGCCAGCAGTTACGGCAAGGGGGGCGAGCAGTACTTC. It yields the protein CASSYGKGGEQYF.

This clonotype was seen more than once but under ten times. V gene TRBV6-5 combines with J gene TRBJ1-3; D is unclear. Deletions cut 4 bases from V and 3 bases from J, with 1 base between. The germline gives CDR1 MNHEY, CDR2 SVGAGI. CDR3 length: 11 amino acids. The CDR3 sequence: CASSFGNTIYF. The CDR3 nucleotides read TGTGCCAGCAGTTTTGGAAACACCATATATTTT.

There are many counts of this clonotype. The chain combines TRBV29-1 with TRBJ2-3, with D possibly being TRBD1 (7 bases). The V end was cut by 1 base, the J end by 5 bases, with 16 bases between. The CDR3 covers 15 residues. CDR1 and CDR2 from the germline V gene are SQVTM and ANQGSEA. The CDR3 DNA reads as TGCAGCGTTGAAGGCGGGGCAGGGGGGAGAGATACGCAGTATTTT. Its protein product is CSVEGGAGGRDTQYF.

This clonotype was observed at least ten times. The chain has TRBV28 and TRBJ2-1, with 11 positions matching TRBD2. Germline trimming cut 6 bases from V and 5 bases from J; bases unmatched to any gene: 12. The CDR3 covers 17 residues. CDR1 MDHEN and CDR2 SYDVKM come from the germline V gene. CDR3 DNA sequence: TGTGCCAGCAGCCCGGCTAGCGGGAGGTTGGGCCACAATGAGCAGTTCTTC. Translated: CASSPASGRLGHNEQFF.

V is TRBV12-3 or TRBV12-4 and J is TRBJ2-3; D tentatively reads TRBD1 or TRBD2 (6 bases each). This CDR3 is built from 15 residues. Trimming stripped 5 bases from V and 4 bases from J, with 16 bases between. The CDR3 nucleotides are TGTGCCAGCAGTGAGATGGGGGGCCGCGCAGATACGCAGTATTTT. This gives the protein CASSEMGGRADTQYF.

This clonotype occurred many times. V is TRBV2 and J is TRBJ1-5, with D maybe TRBD1 (6 bases). The CDR3 has 14 amino acids. V lost 6 bases to trimming and J lost 6 bases, with 15 bases between them. Germline V gene data show CDR1 as SNHLY and CDR2 as FYNNEI. CDR3 loop: CASRGQTDGQPQHF. CDR3 DNA sequence: TGTGCCAGCAGGGGACAAACGGACGGTCAGCCCCAGCATTTT.

The V gene is TRBV12-3 or TRBV12-4, the J gene TRBJ2-5; the match to TRBD2 covers 12 bases. The J call is in doubt because the DNA end fits TRBJ2-7 better. The length of the CDR3 is 15 residues. For the CDR3, the DNA is TGTGCCAGCAGTCCTAGCGGGAGGGCCTCGGGCGAGCAGTACTTC. This codes for CASSPSGRASGEQYF.

This clonotype was counted once. The V gene is TRBV7-8, the J gene TRBJ2-4, with D hard to call. The J call is uncertain, as TRBJ2-7 better fits the DNA end. Germline V gives CDR1 SGHVS, CDR2 FQNEAQ. CDR3 size: 12 residues. CDR3 nucleotides: TGTGCCAGCAGCTTAGCCGAGTACGAGCAGTACTTC. Translation gives CASSLAEYEQYF.